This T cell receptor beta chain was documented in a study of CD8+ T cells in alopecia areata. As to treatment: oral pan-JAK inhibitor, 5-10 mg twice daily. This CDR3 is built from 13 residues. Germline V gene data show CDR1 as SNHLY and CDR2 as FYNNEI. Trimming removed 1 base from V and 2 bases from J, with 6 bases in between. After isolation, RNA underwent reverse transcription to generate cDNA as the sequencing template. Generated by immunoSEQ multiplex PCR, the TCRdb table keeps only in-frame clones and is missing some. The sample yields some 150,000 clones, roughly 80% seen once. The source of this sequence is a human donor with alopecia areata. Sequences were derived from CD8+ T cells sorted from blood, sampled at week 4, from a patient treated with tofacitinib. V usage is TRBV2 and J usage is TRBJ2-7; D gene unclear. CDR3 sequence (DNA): TGTGCCAGCAGTGAAGGGCTTACCTACGAGCAGTACTTC. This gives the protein CASSEGLTYEQYF.